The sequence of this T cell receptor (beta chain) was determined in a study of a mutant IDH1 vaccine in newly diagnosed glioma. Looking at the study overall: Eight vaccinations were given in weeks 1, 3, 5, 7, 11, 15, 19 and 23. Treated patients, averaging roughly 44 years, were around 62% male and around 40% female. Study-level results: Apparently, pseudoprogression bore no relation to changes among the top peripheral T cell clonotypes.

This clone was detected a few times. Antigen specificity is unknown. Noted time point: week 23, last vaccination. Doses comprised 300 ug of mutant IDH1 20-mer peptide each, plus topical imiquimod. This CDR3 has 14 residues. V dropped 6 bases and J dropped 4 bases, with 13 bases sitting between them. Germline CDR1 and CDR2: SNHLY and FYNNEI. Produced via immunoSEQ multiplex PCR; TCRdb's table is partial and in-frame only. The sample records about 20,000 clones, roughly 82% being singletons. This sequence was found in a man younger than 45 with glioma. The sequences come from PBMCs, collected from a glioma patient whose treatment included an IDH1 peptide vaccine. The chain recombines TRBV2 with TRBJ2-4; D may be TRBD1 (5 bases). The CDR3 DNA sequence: TGTGCCAGCAGAACCGAGTCAGGGAAAAACATTCAGTACTTC. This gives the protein CASRTESGKNIQYF.